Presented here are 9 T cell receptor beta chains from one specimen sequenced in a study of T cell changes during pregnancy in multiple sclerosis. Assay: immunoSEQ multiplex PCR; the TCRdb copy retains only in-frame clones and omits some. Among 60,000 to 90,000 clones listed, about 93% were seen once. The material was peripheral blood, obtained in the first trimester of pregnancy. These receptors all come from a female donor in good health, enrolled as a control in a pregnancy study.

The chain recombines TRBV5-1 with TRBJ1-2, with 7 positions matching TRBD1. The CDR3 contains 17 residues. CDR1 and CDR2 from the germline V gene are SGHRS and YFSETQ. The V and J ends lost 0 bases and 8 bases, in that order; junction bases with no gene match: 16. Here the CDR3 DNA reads TGCGCCAGCAGCTTGGAGGCAGGGGGATGGGTAGGAGACGGCTACACCTTC. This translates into CASSLEAGGWVGDGYTF.

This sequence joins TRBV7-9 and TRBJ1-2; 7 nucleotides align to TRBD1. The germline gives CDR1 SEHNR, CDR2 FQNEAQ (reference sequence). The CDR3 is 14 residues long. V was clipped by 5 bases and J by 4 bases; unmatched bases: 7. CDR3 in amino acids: CASSPIDRAYGYTF. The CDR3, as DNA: TGTGCCAGCAGCCCGATTGACAGGGCCTATGGCTACACCTTC.

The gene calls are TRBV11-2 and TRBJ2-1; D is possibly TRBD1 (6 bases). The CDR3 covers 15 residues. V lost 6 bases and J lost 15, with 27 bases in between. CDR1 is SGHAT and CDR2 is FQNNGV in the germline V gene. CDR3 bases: TGTGCCAGCAGTATCAAAGCGACAGGCTCTTTTGTTCCGTTCTTC. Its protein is CASSIKATGSFVPFF.

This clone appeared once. CDR3 nucleotide sequence: TGTGCCAGCAGCCAAGACCTTAGGGGCCCGGGGGGGGTGGCTGACGAGCAGTACTTC. This gives the protein CASSQDLRGPGGVADEQYF. The chain couples TRBV4-2 to TRBJ2-7, with 8 bases aligning to TRBD2. The germline V gene has CDR1 LGHNA and CDR2 YNFKEQ. Germline trimming cut 0 bases from V and 5 bases from J; bases unmatched to any gene: 18. This CDR3 has 19 residues.

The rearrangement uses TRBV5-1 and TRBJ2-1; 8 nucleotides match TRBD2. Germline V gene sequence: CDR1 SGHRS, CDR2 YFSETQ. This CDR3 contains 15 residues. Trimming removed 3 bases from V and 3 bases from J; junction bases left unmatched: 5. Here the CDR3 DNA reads TGCGCCAGCAGCTCGGGACTAGGCAACTACAATGAGCAGTTCTTC. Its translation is CASSSGLGNYNEQFF.

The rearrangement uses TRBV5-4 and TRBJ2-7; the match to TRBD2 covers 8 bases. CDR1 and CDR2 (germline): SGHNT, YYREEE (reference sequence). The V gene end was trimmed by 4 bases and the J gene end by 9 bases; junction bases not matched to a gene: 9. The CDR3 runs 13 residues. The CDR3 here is CASSTPGGPAQYF. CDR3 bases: TGTGCCAGCAGCACACCGGGAGGGCCGGCGCAGTACTTC.

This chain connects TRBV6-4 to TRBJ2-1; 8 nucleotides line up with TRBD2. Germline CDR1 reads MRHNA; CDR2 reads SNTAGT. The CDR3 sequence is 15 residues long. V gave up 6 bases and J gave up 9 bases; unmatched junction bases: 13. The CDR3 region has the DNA TGTGCCAGCAGCTACACGGAGCGGGAGTCCGGTGAGCAGTTCTTC. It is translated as CASSYTERESGEQFF.

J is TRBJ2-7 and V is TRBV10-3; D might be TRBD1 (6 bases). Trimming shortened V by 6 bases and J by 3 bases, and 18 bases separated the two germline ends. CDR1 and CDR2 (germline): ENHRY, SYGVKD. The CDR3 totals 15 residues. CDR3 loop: CAISPGHADLYEQYF. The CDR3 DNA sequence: TGTGCCATCAGCCCGGGACACGCCGACCTCTACGAGCAGTACTTC.

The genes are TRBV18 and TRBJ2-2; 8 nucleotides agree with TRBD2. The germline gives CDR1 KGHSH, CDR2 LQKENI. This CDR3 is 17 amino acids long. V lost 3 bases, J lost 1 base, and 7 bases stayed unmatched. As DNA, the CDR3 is TGTGCCAGCTCACCGTTGCCGGGACTAGTGAACACCGGGGAGCTGTTTTTT. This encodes CASSPLPGLVNTGELFF.